The 25 T cell receptor beta chains below come from one sample, sequenced in a study of CD8 T cells in ankylosing spondylitis. MiXCR, run by TCRdb on the 5' RACE reads, gives a single entry per CDR3 protein. The profile shows over 30,000 distinct CDR3 sequences, 16% of them singletons. The sample comprised blood. Receptors originate from a male donor with ankylosing spondylitis or in good health (not recorded which).

The rearrangement links TRBV25-1 to TRBJ2-7; 11 positions match TRBD2. The CDR3 contains 15 residues. Per the germline V gene, CDR1 is MGHDK and CDR2 is SYGVNS. V was clipped by 4 bases and J by 7 bases; unmatched bases: 9. The CDR3 spells CASSAGTSGIWEQYF. The CDR3 nucleotides are TGTGCCAGCAGTGCCGGGACTAGCGGTATTTGGGAGCAGTACTTC.

This clonotype came up a few times. This chain links TRBV28 with TRBJ2-2, with D possibly being TRBD1 or TRBD2 (5 bases each). The germline V and J ends were trimmed by 2 bases and 2 bases, with 12 bases remaining between them. This CDR3 spans 16 amino acids. Germline V gene data show CDR1 as MDHEN and CDR2 as SYDVKM. The chain's CDR3 is CASSLKGPSNTGELFF. CDR3 nucleotides: TGTGCCAGCAGTTTAAAGGGACCCTCTAACACCGGGGAGCTGTTTTTT.

V gene TRBV11-2 combines with J gene TRBJ1-1, with TRBD1 matching over 8 bases. This CDR3 has 14 amino acids. CDR1 is SGHAT, CDR2 FQNNGV, per germline. Trimming cost V 4 bases and J 5 bases; bases outside gene matches: 6. CDR3 residues: CASSWGQEGTEAFF. The CDR3 DNA is TGTGCCAGCAGCTGGGGACAGGAAGGGACTGAAGCTTTCTTT.

The gene calls are TRBV7-8 and TRBJ2-2, with TRBD1 as a possible D gene (5 bases). The ends were cut back, 5 bases at V and 6 bases at J, with 10 bases in the middle. The CDR3 totals 13 residues. Germline CDR1 reads SGHVS; CDR2 reads FQNEAQ. In nucleotides, the CDR3 is TGTGCCAGCAGCAGGACATACGCCGGGGAGCTGTTTTTT. Its translation: CASSRTYAGELFF.

This rearrangement joins TRBV12-3 or TRBV12-4 to TRBJ2-5, with TRBD2 matching 13 bases. V lost 5 bases and J lost 4; bases outside the gene matches: 4. CDR3 length: 15 residues. DNA of the CDR3: TGTGCCAGCAGTCCGGGGACTAGCGGGGCAGAGACCCAGTACTTC. This gives the protein CASSPGTSGAETQYF.

This clonotype was seen a handful of times. The chain links TRBV10-3 to TRBJ2-3, with D possibly TRBD1 on 6 matching bases. Looked up from germline, CDR1 is ENHRY and CDR2 is SYGVKD. The V end was cut by 4 bases, the J end by 3 bases, with 14 bases between. The CDR3 consists of 15 residues. The CDR3 region is CAISATGDGTDTQYF. In DNA, the CDR3 is TGTGCCATCAGTGCGACAGGTGATGGGACAGATACGCAGTATTTT.

The genes are TRBV5-1 and TRBJ2-2, with no clear D. Germline V lookup: CDR1 SGHRS, CDR2 YFSETQ. This CDR3 is 11 amino acids long. Trimming removed 4 bases from V and 8 bases from J, with 6 bases in between. The CDR3 bases are TGCGCCAGCAGCGTGGTAGGGGAGCTGTTTTTT. Translated: CASSVVGELFF.

This clonotype was found a few times. V usage is TRBV9 and J usage is TRBJ2-3, with 7 bases matching TRBD1. V was clipped by 3 bases and J by 2 bases; unmatched bases: 6. Per germline, CDR1 SGDLS and CDR2 YYNGEE. This CDR3 has 15 residues. Here the CDR3 DNA reads TGTGCCAGCAGCGCCCGGGACAGATACACAGATACGCAGTATTTT. Protein sequence: CASSARDRYTDTQYF.

This clonotype was found a few times. The junction shows a germline mismatch at one end, possibly a read error. This sequence joins TRBV29-1 and TRBJ1-4; D is undetermined. CDR3 length equals 13 residues. Germline V CDR1 and CDR2: SQVTM, ANQGSEA. CDR3: CSVETRANEKLLF. In nucleotides, the CDR3 is TGCAGCGTAGAGACAAGAGCTAATGAAAAACTGCTTTTT.

This clonotype was detected a few times. The rearrangement uses TRBV20-1 and TRBJ1-3, with D unresolved. The CDR3 is 15 residues long. Germline assignment: CDR1 DFQATT and CDR2 SNEGSKA (reference sequence). Trimming shortened V by 0 bases and J by 0 bases, and 9 bases separated the two germline ends. CDR3: CSARDTRPSGNTIYF. As DNA, the CDR3 is TGCAGTGCTAGAGATACCCGACCCTCTGGAAACACCATATATTTT.

This clonotype was found a few times. V and J are TRBV6-2 or TRBV6-3 and TRBJ2-4; D is possibly TRBD2 (7 bases). Trimming shortened V by 6 bases and J by 2 bases, and 14 bases separated the two germline ends. CDR1 is MNHEY, CDR2 SVGEGT, per germline. The CDR3 totals 15 residues. The CDR3 is CASSQRGHSKNIQYF. In nucleotides, the CDR3 is TGTGCCAGCAGCCAGCGGGGACATTCCAAAAACATTCAGTACTTC.

This rearrangement joins TRBV25-1 to TRBJ2-2; no reliable D call. The CDR3 is 16 amino acids. Germline V CDR1 and CDR2: MGHDK, SYGVNS. The V and J ends lost 3 bases and 4 bases respectively, with 15 bases between them. Written as DNA, the CDR3 is TGTGCCAGCAGTGACCCCAGAGACGGGTCCACCGGGGAGCTGTTTTTT. This translates into CASSDPRDGSTGELFF. The full variable domain, in which reference TRBV25-1 and TRBJ2-2 provide the parts outside the CDR3, is EADIYQTPRYLVIGTGKKITLECSQTMGHDKMYWYQQDPGMELHLIHYSYGVNSTEKGDLSSESTVSRIRTEHFPLTLESARPSHTSQYLCASSDPRDGSTGELFFGEGSRLTVL.

This clonotype was detected a few times. V is TRBV6-2 or TRBV6-3 and J is TRBJ2-4, with 7 positions matching TRBD2. The germline V gene encodes CDR1 MNHEY and CDR2 SVGEGT. Losses at the gene ends were 5 bases for V and 4 bases for J; bases not matched to a gene: 5. The CDR3 has 14 amino acids. CDR3 in amino acids: CASSPGRAKNIQYF. The DNA of the CDR3 is TGTGCCAGCAGTCCGGGGAGGGCGAAAAACATTCAGTACTTC.

V gene TRBV5-5 combines with J gene TRBJ2-1; D gene unclear. V was trimmed by 2 bases and J by 8 bases, leaving 5 bases between them. CDR1 is SGHKS and CDR2 is YYEKEE in the germline V gene (reference sequence). CDR3 length: 11 amino acids. The CDR3 bases are TGTGCCAGCAGCTTCCACGATGAGCAGTTCTTC. Protein sequence: CASSFHDEQFF.

This chain joins TRBV29-1 and TRBJ2-1, with D uncertain. V was shortened by 6 bases and J by 6 bases, with 6 bases between the two germline ends. CDR3 size: 10 residues. CDR1 is SQVTM, CDR2 ANQGSEA, per germline. CDR3 sequence (DNA): TGCAGCGTGAGTCGCAATGAGCAGTTCTTC. Encoded protein: CSVSRNEQFF.

V and J are TRBV27 and TRBJ2-4, with TRBD2 matching over 7 bases. CDR3 size: 15 residues. V lost 4 bases and J lost 0; bases outside the gene matches: 3. CDR1 and CDR2 from the germline V gene are MNHEY and SMNVEV (reference sequence). In nucleotides, the CDR3 is TGTGCCAGCAGTTATTCGGGGGGAGCCAAAAACATTCAGTACTTC. This gives the protein CASSYSGGAKNIQYF.

The rearrangement links TRBV28 to TRBJ2-2; 8 bases agree with TRBD1. Germline CDR1 reads MDHEN; CDR2 reads SYDVKM. The length of the CDR3 is 15 residues. V lost 5 bases to trimming and J lost 7 bases; unmatched junction nucleotides: 9. The CDR3 spells CASSKGQGRIGELFF. As DNA, the CDR3 is TGTGCCAGCAGTAAAGGACAGGGAAGGATCGGGGAGCTGTTTTTT.

This clonotype has just a few counts. This chain joins TRBV28 and TRBJ2-2; 7 bases line up with TRBD1. Germline V gene lookup returns CDR1 MDHEN and CDR2 SYDVKM. This CDR3 spans 14 amino acids. V was clipped by 6 bases and J by 7 bases; unmatched bases: 8. CDR3 bases: TGTGCCAGCAGACCGACAGGGTTTGACGGGGAGCTGTTTTTT. It codes for CASRPTGFDGELFF.

This clonotype was counted a few times. V gene TRBV12-3 or TRBV12-4 combines with J gene TRBJ1-5; D gene uncertain. This CDR3 comprises 12 residues. With 2 bases removed from V and 7 bases from J, the gap between germline ends came to 6 bases. This CDR3 is CASSLLGQPQHF. CDR3 sequence (DNA): TGTGCCAGCAGTTTATTGGGACAGCCCCAGCATTTT.

This rearrangement joins TRBV15 to TRBJ2-2; D unresolved. The CDR3 length is 13 residues. V was trimmed by 4 bases and J by 5 bases, leaving 8 bases between them. Germline V gene sequence: CDR1 LNHNV, CDR2 YYDKDF (reference sequence). The CDR3 protein is CATSKTFTGELFF. As DNA, the CDR3 is TGTGCCACCAGCAAGACCTTTACCGGGGAGCTGTTTTTT.

This clonotype appeared a few times. The chain joins TRBV7-3 to TRBJ2-2; 9 bases fit TRBD1. The CDR3 spans 15 residues. V shed 6 bases, J shed 6 bases, and the junction held 8 bases outside the gene matches. Germline assignment: CDR1 SGHTA and CDR2 FQGTGA. The chain's CDR3 is CASRVQGAWAGELFF. CDR3 DNA: TGTGCCAGCAGGGTACAGGGGGCATGGGCCGGGGAGCTGTTTTTT.

The chain carries TRBV6-4 and TRBJ2-1; 8 bases are a match to TRBD2. Trimming removed 4 bases from V and 4 bases from J; junction bases left unmatched: 6. In germline, CDR1 is MRHNA, CDR2 SNTAGT. The CDR3 length is 15 residues. The CDR3: CASSVIGGAYNEQFF. In nucleotides, the CDR3 is TGTGCCAGCAGTGTAATCGGGGGGGCTTACAATGAGCAGTTCTTC.

This clonotype was counted between two and nine times. The V gene is TRBV12-3 or TRBV12-4, the J gene TRBJ1-5; D might be TRBD1 (5 bases). The CDR3 loop spans 13 amino acids. Trimming cost V 6 bases and J 10 bases, with 16 bases left between them. The CDR3 protein is CASSLDTLVPQHF. In DNA, the CDR3 is TGTGCCAGCAGCCTGGACACCTTGGTTCCCCAGCATTTT.

This clonotype came up a few times. V and J are TRBV7-9 and TRBJ2-1; D gene unclear. V lost 1 base, J lost 7 bases, and 2 bases lay in between. There are 11 residues in the CDR3. Germline V gene sequence: CDR1 SEHNR, CDR2 FQNEAQ (reference sequence). CDR3 in amino acids: CASSLDNEQFF. The CDR3, as DNA: TGTGCCAGCAGCTTAGATAATGAGCAGTTCTTC.

This clonotype was seen a handful of times. The J gene is TRBJ1-1, the V gene TRBV29-1, with 12 bases lining up with TRBD1. This CDR3 has 17 amino acids. With V trimmed by 6 bases and J by 5 bases, 16 bases remained unmatched. In germline, CDR1 is SQVTM, CDR2 ANQGSEA. The CDR3 sequence is CSVETFPGQGARTEAFF. The CDR3 coding sequence is TGCAGCGTAGAAACGTTCCCGGGACAGGGGGCGAGAACTGAAGCTTTCTTT.